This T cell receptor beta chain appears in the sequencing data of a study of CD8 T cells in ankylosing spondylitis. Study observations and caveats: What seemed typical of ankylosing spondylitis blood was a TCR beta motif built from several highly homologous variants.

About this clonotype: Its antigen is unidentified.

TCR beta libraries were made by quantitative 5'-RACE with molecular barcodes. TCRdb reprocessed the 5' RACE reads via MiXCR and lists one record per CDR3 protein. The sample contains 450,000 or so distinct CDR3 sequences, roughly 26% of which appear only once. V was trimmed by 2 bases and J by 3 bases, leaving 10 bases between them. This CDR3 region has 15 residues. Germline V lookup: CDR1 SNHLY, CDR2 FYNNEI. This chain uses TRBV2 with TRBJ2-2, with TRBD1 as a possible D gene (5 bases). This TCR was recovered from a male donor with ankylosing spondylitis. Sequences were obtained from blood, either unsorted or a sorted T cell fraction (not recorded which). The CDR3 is CASSERQGYTGELFF. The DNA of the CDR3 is TGTGCCAGCAGTGAACGGCAGGGTTACACCGGGGAGCTGTTTTTT.